This T cell receptor beta chain was sequenced during a study of cytomegalovirus exposure and HLA in healthy donors. In the PCR, 60 Vbeta and 13 Jbeta primers were used. Measured with immunoSEQ multiplex PCR; TCRdb has only the in-frame clones, and not every one. The sample holds over 100,000 clones; roughly three quarters are singletons and the top ten take approximately 7.7%. The germline CDR1 and CDR2 sequences are MNHEY and SVGAGI. CDR3 length equals 15 residues. With V trimmed by 2 bases and J by 10 bases, 7 bases remained unmatched. The origin of this receptor is a woman aged 50 to 65 in good health and CMV-seropositive. The chain uses TRBV6-5 and TRBJ1-6, with 8 bases identical to TRBD1. Input material: PBMCs. The CDR3 here is CASSYPRTGNSPLHF. Here the CDR3 DNA reads TGTGCCAGCAGTTACCCCCGGACAGGGAACTCACCCCTCCACTTT.